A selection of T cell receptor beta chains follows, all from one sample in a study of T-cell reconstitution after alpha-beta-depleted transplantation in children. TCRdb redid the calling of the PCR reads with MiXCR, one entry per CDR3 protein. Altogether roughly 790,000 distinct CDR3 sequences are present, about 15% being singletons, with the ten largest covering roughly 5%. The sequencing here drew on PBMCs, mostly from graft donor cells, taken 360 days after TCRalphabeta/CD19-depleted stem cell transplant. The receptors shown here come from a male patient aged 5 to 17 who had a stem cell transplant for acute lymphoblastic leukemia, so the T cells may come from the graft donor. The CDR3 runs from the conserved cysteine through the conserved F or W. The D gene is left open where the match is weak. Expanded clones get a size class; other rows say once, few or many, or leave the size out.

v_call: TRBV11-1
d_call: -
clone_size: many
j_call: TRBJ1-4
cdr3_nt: TGTGCCAGCAGCCGACGGTTCTTGGCCGGGTCGGCTCGCGAAAAACTGTTTTTT
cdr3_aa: CASSRRFLAGSAREKLFF

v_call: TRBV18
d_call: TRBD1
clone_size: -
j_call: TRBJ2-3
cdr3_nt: TGTGCCAGCTCAACCCGGGACAGGGGCACAGATACGCAGTATTTT
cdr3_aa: CASSTRDRGTDTQYF

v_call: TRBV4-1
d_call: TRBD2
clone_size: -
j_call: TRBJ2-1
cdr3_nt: TGCGCCAGCAGCCAAGTTCCTAGCGGGGCCTCGGGGGGAAGCAATGAGCAGTTCTTC
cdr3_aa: CASSQVPSGASGGSNEQFF

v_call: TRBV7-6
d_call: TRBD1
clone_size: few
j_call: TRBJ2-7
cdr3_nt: TGTGCCAGCAGCTTAGACGCCGACAGGGACTCCTACGAGCAGTACTTC
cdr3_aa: CASSLDADRDSYEQYF

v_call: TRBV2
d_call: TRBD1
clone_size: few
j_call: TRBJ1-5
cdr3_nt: TGTGCCAGCAGGCCTGGCAGGGGGCGTAATGATCAGCCCCAGCATTTT
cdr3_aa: CASRPGRGRNDQPQHF

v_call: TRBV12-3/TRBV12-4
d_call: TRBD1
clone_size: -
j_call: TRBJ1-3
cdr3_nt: TGTGCCAGCAGTTTAGTGGGAGGGGGCGGAAACACCATATATTTT
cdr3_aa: CASSLVGGGGNTIYF

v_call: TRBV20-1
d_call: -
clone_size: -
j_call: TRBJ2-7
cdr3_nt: TGCAGTGCTAGCTTTAGCGGCGCCCGGGAGCAGTACTTC
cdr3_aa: CSASFSGAREQYF

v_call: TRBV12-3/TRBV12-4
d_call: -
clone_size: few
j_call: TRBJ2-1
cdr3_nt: TGTGCCAGCAGTCCCACTTATGCCAATGAGCAGTTCTTC
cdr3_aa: CASSPTYANEQFF

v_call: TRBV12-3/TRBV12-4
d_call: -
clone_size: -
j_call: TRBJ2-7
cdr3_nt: TGTGCCAGCAGTCGTATTCGGGGTACTAGCGAGCAGTACTTC
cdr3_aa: CASSRIRGTSEQYF

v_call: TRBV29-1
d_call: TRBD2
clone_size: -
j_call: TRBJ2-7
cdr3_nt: TGCAGCGTACTAGCGGGAGAAGGCGAGCAGTACTTC
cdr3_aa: CSVLAGEGEQYF

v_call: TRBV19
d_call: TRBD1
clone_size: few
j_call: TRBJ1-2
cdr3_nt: TGTGCCAGTAGTCCCCTCGGACAGGGGGGTGGCTACACCTTC
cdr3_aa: CASSPLGQGGGYTF

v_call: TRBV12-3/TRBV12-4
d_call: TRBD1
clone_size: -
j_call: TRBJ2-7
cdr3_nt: TGTGCCAGCAGACCGGGACAGGGTTTATACGAGCAGTACTTC
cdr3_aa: CASRPGQGLYEQYF

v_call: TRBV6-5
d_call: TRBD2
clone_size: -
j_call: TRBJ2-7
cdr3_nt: TGTGCCAGCAGTTACACCTTTTCGGGAGGTTACGAGCAGTACTTC
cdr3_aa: CASSYTFSGGYEQYF

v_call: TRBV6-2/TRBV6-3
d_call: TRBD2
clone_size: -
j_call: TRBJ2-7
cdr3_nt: TGTGCCACAACAAGGGGACATCTAAGCGGGAGACGGTACGAGCAGTACTTC
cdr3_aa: CATTRGHLSGRRYEQYF

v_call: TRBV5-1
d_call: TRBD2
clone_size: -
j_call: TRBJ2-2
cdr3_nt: TGCGCCAGCAGCTTGCCCGGGACTAGCGGGAGGTCCGGGGAGCTGTTTTTT
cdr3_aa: CASSLPGTSGRSGELFF

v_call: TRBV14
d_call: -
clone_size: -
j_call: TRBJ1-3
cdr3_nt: TGTGCCAGCATCTTGGAGGGGGGAAACACCATATATTTT
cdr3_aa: CASILEGGNTIYF

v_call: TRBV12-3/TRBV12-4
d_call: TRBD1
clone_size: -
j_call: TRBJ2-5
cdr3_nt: TGTGCCAGCAGCTTTGGGCACCGGGACAGGGGGCTCGTAGAGACCCAGTACTTC
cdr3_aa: CASSFGHRDRGLVETQYF

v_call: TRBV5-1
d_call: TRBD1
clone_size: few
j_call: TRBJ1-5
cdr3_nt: TGCGCCAGCAGCTTGGGGGACAGGGTCGCGAGCAATCAGCCCCAGCATTTT
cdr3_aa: CASSLGDRVASNQPQHF

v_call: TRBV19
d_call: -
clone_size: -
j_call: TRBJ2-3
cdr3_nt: TGTGCCAGTAGTATATATGGCCCGGATACGCAGTATTTT
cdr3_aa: CASSIYGPDTQYF

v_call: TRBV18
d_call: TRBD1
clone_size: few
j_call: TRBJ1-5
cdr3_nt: TGTGCCAGCTCAAGGGACAGGGGGGTAAATCAGCCCCAGCATTTT
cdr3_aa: CASSRDRGVNQPQHF

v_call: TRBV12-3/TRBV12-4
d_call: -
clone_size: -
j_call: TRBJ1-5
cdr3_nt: TGTGCCAGCAGTTCCTACAATCAGCCCCAGCATTTT
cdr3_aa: CASSSYNQPQHF

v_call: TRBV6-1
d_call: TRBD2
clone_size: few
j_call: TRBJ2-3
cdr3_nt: TGTGCCAGCAGTCCTACGCTAGCGGGAGGGAGACCCCTCACAGATACGCAGTATTTT
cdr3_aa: CASSPTLAGGRPLTDTQYF

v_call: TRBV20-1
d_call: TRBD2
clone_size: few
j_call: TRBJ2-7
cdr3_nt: TGCAGTGCTCCGACTAGCGGCTCCTACGAGCAGTACTTC
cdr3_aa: CSAPTSGSYEQYF

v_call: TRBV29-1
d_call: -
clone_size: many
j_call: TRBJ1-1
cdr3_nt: TGCAGCGTCCGGACCCAGGGCCCGAACACTGAAGCTTTCTTT
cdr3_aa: CSVRTQGPNTEAFF

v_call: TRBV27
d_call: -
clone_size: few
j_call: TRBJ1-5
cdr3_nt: TGTGCCAGCAGTTTAAGGTGGGGAATTCAGCCCCAGCATTTT
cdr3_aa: CASSLRWGIQPQHF

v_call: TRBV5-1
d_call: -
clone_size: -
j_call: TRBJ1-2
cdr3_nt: TGCGCCAGCAGCTTGGCAGCAAGGAAAAGCGGTGAAAATGGCTACACCTTC
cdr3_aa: CASSLAARKSGENGYTF

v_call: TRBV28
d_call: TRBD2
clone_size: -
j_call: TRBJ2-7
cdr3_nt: TGTGCCAGCTGCCCTAGCGGAGGGAACTCCTACGAGCAGTACTTC
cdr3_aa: CASCPSGGNSYEQYF

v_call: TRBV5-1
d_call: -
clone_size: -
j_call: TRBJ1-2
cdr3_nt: TGCGCCAGCAGCTTGTCCAGGGGCATGAACTATGGCTACACCTTC
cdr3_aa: CASSLSRGMNYGYTF

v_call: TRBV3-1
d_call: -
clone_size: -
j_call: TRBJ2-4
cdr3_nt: TGTGCCAGCAGCCAAGGGGGGGCCAAAAACATTCAGTACTTC
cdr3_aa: CASSQGGAKNIQYF

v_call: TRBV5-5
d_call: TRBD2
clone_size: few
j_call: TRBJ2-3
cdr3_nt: TGTGCCAGCAGCGCCGTTCTAGTTGCGGGAGCTTTGATTACGCAGTATTTT
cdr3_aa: CASSAVLVAGALITQYF

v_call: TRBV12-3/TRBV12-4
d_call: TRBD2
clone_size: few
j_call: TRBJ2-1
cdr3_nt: TGTGCCAGCAGTTTGGGAGGGAGGGCCGAACTCTTC
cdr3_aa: CASSLGGRAELF

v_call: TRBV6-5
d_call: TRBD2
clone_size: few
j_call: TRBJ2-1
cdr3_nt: TGTGCCAGCAGTTACACTAGCGGGAGTCGGTACAATGAGCAGTTCTTC
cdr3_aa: CASSYTSGSRYNEQFF

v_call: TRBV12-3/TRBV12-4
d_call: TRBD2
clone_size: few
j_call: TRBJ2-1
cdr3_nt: TGTGCCAGCAGTTTAATCGGGACTAGCGGGTATTCCTACAATGAGCAGTTCTTC
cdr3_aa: CASSLIGTSGYSYNEQFF

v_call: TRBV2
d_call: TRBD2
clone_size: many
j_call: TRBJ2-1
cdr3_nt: TGTGCCAGCAGTGAAAGGAGCGGGAGGGCCCTCGGTGAGCAGTTCTTC
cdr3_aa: CASSERSGRALGEQFF

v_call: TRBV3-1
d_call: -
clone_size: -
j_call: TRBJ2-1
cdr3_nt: TGTGCCAGCAGCCAAGACGACCCCAGCTCCTACAATGAGCAGTTCTTC
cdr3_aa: CASSQDDPSSYNEQFF

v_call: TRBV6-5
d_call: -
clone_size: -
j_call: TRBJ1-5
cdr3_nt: TGTGCCAGCAGTTCTATGAACAGGTATAGCAATCAGCCCCAGCATTTT
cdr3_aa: CASSSMNRYSNQPQHF

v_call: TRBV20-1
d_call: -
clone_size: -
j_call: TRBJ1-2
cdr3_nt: TGCAGTGCGACTAGCACTTTGGGGAGGAATGGCTACACCTTC
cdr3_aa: CSATSTLGRNGYTF

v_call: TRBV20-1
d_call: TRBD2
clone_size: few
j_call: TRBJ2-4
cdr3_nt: TGCAGTGCTCCGATTAGCGGGAGGAACATTCAGTACTTC
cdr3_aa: CSAPISGRNIQYF

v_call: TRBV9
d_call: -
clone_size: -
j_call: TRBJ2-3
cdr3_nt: TGTGCCAGCAACCGACTCGGGACCGCCCCAGATACGCAGTATTTT
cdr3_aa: CASNRLGTAPDTQYF

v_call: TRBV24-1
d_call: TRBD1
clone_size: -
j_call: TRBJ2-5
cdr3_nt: TGTGCCACCAGTGACTCCGGGACAGCCCGGCCGGGGACCCAGTACTTC
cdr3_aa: CATSDSGTARPGTQYF

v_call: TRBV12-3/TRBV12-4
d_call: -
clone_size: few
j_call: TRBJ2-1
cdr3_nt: TGTGCCATCCTCACCCCGGCTAGCAATGAGCAGTTCTTC
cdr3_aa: CAILTPASNEQFF

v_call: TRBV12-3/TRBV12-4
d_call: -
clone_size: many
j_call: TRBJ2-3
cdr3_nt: TGTGCCAGCAGTTTAGCGCTCGGACGTCTTCGATATTTT
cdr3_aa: CASSLALGRLRYF

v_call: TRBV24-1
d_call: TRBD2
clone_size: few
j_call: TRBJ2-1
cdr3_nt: TGTGCCACCAGTGATACTAGCGGGAGTTTAAATGAGCAGTTCTTC
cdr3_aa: CATSDTSGSLNEQFF

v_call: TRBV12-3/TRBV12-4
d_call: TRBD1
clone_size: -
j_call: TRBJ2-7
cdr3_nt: TGTGCCAGCAGTTGGGGGGGGACAGGGACTTACGAGCAGTACTTC
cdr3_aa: CASSWGGTGTYEQYF

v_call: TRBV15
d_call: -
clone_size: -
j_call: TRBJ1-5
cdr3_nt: TGTGCCACCAGCAGGGGGGGGACCGGGGGTAGCAATCAGCCCCAGCATTTT
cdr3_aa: CATSRGGTGGSNQPQHF

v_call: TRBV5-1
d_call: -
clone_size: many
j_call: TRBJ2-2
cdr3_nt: TGCGCCAGCAGCTTGGCAGGGACATCGAACACCGGGGAGCTGTTTTTT
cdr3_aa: CASSLAGTSNTGELFF

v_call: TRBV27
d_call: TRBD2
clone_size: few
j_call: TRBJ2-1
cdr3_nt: TGTGCCAGCAGTTTATTGCGCGGGGGGGCCCTTTACAATGAGCAGTTCTTC
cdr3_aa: CASSLLRGGALYNEQFF

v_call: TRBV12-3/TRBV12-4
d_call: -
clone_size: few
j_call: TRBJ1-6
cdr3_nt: TGTGCCAGCAGTTTATTTAATAATTCACCCCTCCACTTT
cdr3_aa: CASSLFNNSPLHF

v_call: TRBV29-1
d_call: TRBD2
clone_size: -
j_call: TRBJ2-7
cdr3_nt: TGCAGCGTGTGGATAGCGGGAGGCTCCTACGAGCAGTACTTC
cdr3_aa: CSVWIAGGSYEQYF

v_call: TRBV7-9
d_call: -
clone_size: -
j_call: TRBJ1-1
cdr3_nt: TGTTCCAGCAGCCCCGAGGGGTTCGGGAACACTGAAGCTTTCTTT
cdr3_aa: CSSSPEGFGNTEAFF

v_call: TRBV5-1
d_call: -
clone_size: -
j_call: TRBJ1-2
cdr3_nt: TGCGCCAGCAGCTTGGCGGCAGGGTCCCTCGGCTACACCTTC
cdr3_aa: CASSLAAGSLGYTF

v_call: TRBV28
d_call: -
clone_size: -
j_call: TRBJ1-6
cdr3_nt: TGTGCCAGCAGTTTATGGCCGACACTGAATTCACCCCTCCACTTT
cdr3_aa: CASSLWPTLNSPLHF

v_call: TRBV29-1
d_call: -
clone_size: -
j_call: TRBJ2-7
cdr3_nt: TGCAGCGTGGTGGAAGTCTTTCCCTACGAGCAGTACTTC
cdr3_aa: CSVVEVFPYEQYF

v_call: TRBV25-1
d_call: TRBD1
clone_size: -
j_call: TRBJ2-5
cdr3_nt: TGTGCCAGCAGACCCCGACAGGGCGGGTACCAAGAGACCCAGTACTTC
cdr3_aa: CASRPRQGGYQETQYF

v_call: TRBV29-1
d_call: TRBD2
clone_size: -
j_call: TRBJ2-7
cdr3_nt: TGCAGCGTTGTGTGGTGGGCGGGAGTGCGCTACGAGCAGTACTTC
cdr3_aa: CSVVWWAGVRYEQYF

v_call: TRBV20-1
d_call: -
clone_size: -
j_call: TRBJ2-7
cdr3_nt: TGCAGTTTCGGGCAGGGAGGCTACGAGCAGTACTTC
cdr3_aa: CSFGQGGYEQYF

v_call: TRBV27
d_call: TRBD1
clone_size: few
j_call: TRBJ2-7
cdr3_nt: TGTGCCAGCAGTGACAGGGGCGGACCCTCCTACGAGCAGTACTTC
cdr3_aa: CASSDRGGPSYEQYF

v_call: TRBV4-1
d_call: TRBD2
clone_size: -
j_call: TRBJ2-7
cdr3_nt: TGCGCCAGCAGCCACGGGACTAGCGGGACGAGAGGCGAGCAGTACTTC
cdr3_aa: CASSHGTSGTRGEQYF